This T cell receptor (beta chain) emerged from a study of CD8+CD57+ T cells in acquired aplastic anemia. A few counts support this clonotype. Genomic DNA was employed as the template in profiling TCR beta VDJ and CDR3. One entry per CDR3 protein results from TCRdb running MiXCR on the reads. Here the sample spans about 290,000 distinct CDR3 sequences, about 50% being singletons. The patients chosen for sequencing had shown expansion of CD8+CD57+ cells (detected by flow cytometry). Per the germline V gene, CDR1 is SNHLY and CDR2 is FYNNEI. The CDR3 is 14 residues long. The V gene lost 6 bases and the J gene lost 3 bases, with 12 bases spanning the gap.

The clonotype originates from a human donor with aplastic anemia. The rearrangement uses TRBV2 and TRBJ1-3, with D unresolved. The sample taken for sequencing was sorted CD4+, CD8+, or CD8+CD57+ T cells (not recorded which) from PBMCs. The chain's CDR3 is CASSPEGIGNTIYF. CDR3 nucleotides: TGTGCCAGCAGCCCGGAAGGGATTGGAAACACCATATATTTT.